A single sample is the source of the 9 T cell receptor beta chains below, sequenced in a study of T cell responses to AZD1222 COVID-19 vaccine. The table came from immunoSEQ multiplex PCR; TCRdb's copy has only in-frame clones and leaves some out. This sample has some 120,000 clones, with about four fifths found just once. Sequencing used peripheral blood, obtained on day 0 of AZD1222 vaccination. Receptors were obtained from an adult in good health.

The chain combines TRBV11-2 with TRBJ1-5, with TRBD1 as a possible D gene (6 bases). CDR3 length: 15 residues. Germline CDR1 reads SGHAT; CDR2 reads FQNNGV. V was pared by 0 bases and J by 7 bases, with 13 bases between. CDR3 DNA: TGTGCCAGCAGCTTAGAGCTGGGGGCAGGACAGCCCCAGCATTTT. It codes for CASSLELGAGQPQHF.

This clone showed up just a few times. The chain is built from TRBV7-8 and TRBJ1-1; unclear D gene. The CDR3 sequence is 13 residues long. Trimming left V 3 bases short and J 1 base short, with 6 bases between. Germline V CDR1 and CDR2: SGHVS, FQNEAQ. CDR3 loop: CASSLRQNTEAFF. The CDR3 bases are TGTGCCAGCAGCTTGCGACAGAACACTGAAGCTTTCTTT.

In DNA form, the CDR3 reads TGTGCCAGCAGTTTCCTGACAGGGAGGAACACTGAAGCTTTCTTT. Its translation: CASSFLTGRNTEAFF. The chain carries TRBV28 and TRBJ1-1; 7 nucleotides align to TRBD1. The CDR3 totals 15 residues. In germline, CDR1 is MDHEN, CDR2 SYDVKM. The J segment lost 1 base and the V segment lost 3 bases, leaving 5 bases of the junction unmatched.

This chain links TRBV30 with TRBJ1-5; D call uncertain. The CDR3 has 13 residues. The germline V and J ends were trimmed by 3 bases and 6 bases, with 12 bases remaining between them. Germline CDR1 reads GTSNPN; CDR2 reads SVGIG (reference sequence). In DNA form, the CDR3 reads TGTGCCTGGAGCACGACGGGGATTCAGCCCCAGCATTTT. Amino acids: CAWSTTGIQPQHF.

The V gene is TRBV9, the J gene TRBJ2-2; 7 nucleotides agree with TRBD1. CDR1 SGDLS and CDR2 YYNGEE come from the germline V gene. V was clipped by 0 bases and J by 7 bases; unmatched bases: 6. This CDR3 has 15 amino acids. CDR3 sequence: CASSVADRSSGELFF. CDR3 DNA sequence: TGTGCCAGCAGCGTAGCGGACAGGTCCAGCGGGGAGCTGTTTTTT.

The chain has TRBV21-1 and TRBJ1-5; the tabulated D call, TRBD1, remains unverified against the DNA. TRBV21-1 is noted as a pseudogene. CDR3 length equals 15 residues. CDR3 residues: CASSKESRGNQPQHF. The DNA of the CDR3 is TGTGCCAGCAGCAAGGAGAGCAGGGGGAATCAGCCCCAGCATTTT.

This chain joins TRBV28 and TRBJ1-2; D remains unclear. There are 12 residues in the CDR3. Looked up from germline, CDR1 is MDHEN and CDR2 is SYDVKM. The ends were cut back, 8 bases at V and 8 bases at J, with 15 bases in the middle. The CDR3 reads CASGRGLGGYTF. CDR3 DNA sequence: TGTGCCAGCGGCCGTGGTCTAGGCGGCTACACCTTC.

The chain couples TRBV2 to TRBJ1-2, with D possibly TRBD1 on 5 matching bases. The CDR3 covers 13 residues. The germline V gene has CDR1 SNHLY and CDR2 FYNNEI. V was clipped by 6 bases and J by 2 bases, with 10 bases between them. CDR3 protein: CASSSRGNYGYTF. In DNA, the CDR3 is TGTGCCAGCAGCTCCCGGGGGAACTATGGCTACACCTTC.

The chain recombines TRBV7-2 with TRBJ2-3, with 8 nucleotides matching TRBD1. Losses at the gene ends were 5 bases for V and 3 bases for J; bases not matched to a gene: 10. Germline CDR1 and CDR2: SGHTA and FQGNSA. The CDR3 is 16 residues long. CDR3 sequence reads: CASSTMSGGITDTQYF. CDR3 coding DNA: TGTGCCAGCAGCACCATGTCAGGGGGCATTACAGATACGCAGTATTTT.